These 12 T cell receptor beta chains came from one sample sequenced in a study of shared clonotypes between healthy human individuals. TCRdb's table, derived via immunoSEQ multiplex PCR, lists solely in-frame clones and lacks some. The sample gives 2 million to 2.5 million clones, under 95% of which show up once; 0.37% is in the top ten. Input material: naive CD4+ T cells from PBMCs. The subset here: CD45RA+ positively selected. These TCRs come from a man aged 18 to 30 in good health. Some clones in this sample may be carry-over from other donors' samples.

The gene calls are TRBV27 and TRBJ1-1; possibly TRBD1 for D (6 bases). Germline V CDR1 and CDR2: MNHEY, SMNVEV (reference sequence). The CDR3 extends over 15 amino acids. Trimming pared 6 bases from V and 0 bases from J, leaving 14 bases between. The CDR3 DNA sequence: TGTGCCAGCAGACGAGGGGGAGTAATGAACACTGAAGCTTTCTTT. It is translated as CASRRGGVMNTEAFF.

The chain recombines TRBV28 with TRBJ2-7, with 7 bases lining up with TRBD1. With 4 bases clipped from V and 2 bases from J, the junction kept 8 bases outside the gene matches. The CDR3 totals 15 residues. In germline, CDR1 is MDHEN, CDR2 SYDVKM. The CDR3: CASSSPTGDPYEQYF. The CDR3 nucleotides read TGTGCCAGCAGTTCACCAACAGGGGACCCCTACGAGCAGTACTTC.

This chain links TRBV11-3 with TRBJ2-3, with 9 bases aligning to TRBD2. This CDR3 contains 18 residues. With V trimmed by 7 bases and J by 1 base, 15 bases remained unmatched. Germline V CDR1 and CDR2: SGHNT, YENEEA. The CDR3 sequence: CASIQGGGPSGGTDTQYF. CDR3 bases: TGTGCCAGCATCCAGGGCGGGGGCCCTAGCGGGGGCACAGATACGCAGTATTTT.

This chain joins TRBV5-1 and TRBJ2-3, with TRBD1 matching over 7 bases. Germline V gene sequence: CDR1 SGHRS, CDR2 YFSETQ. CDR3 size: 15 residues. The junction had 5 bases not matched to a gene; V was cut back by 3 bases and J by 1 base. The CDR3 DNA sequence: TGCGCCAGCAGCTCCAGGGGGAGAGGCACAGATACGCAGTATTTT. Protein: CASSSRGRGTDTQYF.

This chain uses TRBV19 with TRBJ2-3; D not certain. V was pared by 2 bases and J by 3 bases, with 9 bases between. The CDR3 is made up of 14 amino acids. Germline assignment: CDR1 LNHDA and CDR2 SQIVND (reference sequence). Written as DNA, the CDR3 is TGTGCCAGTAGTATAATGGGTGGAACAGATACGCAGTATTTT. Residues: CASSIMGGTDTQYF.

For the CDR3, the DNA is TGTGCCAGCAGTGGACTAGCGGGAGTCGTGGAGACCCAGTACTTC. It translates to CASSGLAGVVETQYF. V is TRBV9 and J is TRBJ2-5, with TRBD2 identical over 13 bases. V lost 5 bases and J lost 5; bases outside the gene matches: 6. This CDR3 is 15 amino acids long. From germline, CDR1 is SGDLS and CDR2 YYNGEE.

The chain uses TRBV18 and TRBJ1-3, with D maybe TRBD1 (6 bases). The CDR3 contains 17 residues. Trimming stripped 8 bases from V and 3 bases from J, with 23 bases between. CDR1 is KGHSH and CDR2 is LQKENI in the germline V gene. The CDR3 protein is CASLPNRQAAGGNTIYF. The DNA of the CDR3 is TGTGCCAGCCTACCTAATCGACAGGCTGCGGGTGGAAACACCATATATTTT. The variable domain in full, with the rest retrieved from reference TRBV18 and TRBJ1-3, is NAGVMQNPRHLVRRRGQEARLRCSPMKGHSHVYWYRQLPEEGLKFMVYLQKENIIDESGMPKERFSAEFPKEGPSILRIQQVVRGDSAAYFCASLPNRQAAGGNTIYFGEGSWLTVV.

The chain combines TRBV28 with TRBJ1-1; 7 bases fit TRBD1. The CDR3 runs 15 residues. Germline trimming cut 2 bases from V and 1 base from J; bases unmatched to any gene: 4. The germline V gene has CDR1 MDHEN and CDR2 SYDVKM. CDR3 nucleotide sequence: TGTGCCAGCAGTTTACTGACAGGGCGGAACACTGAAGCTTTCTTT. As protein: CASSLLTGRNTEAFF. Full variable domain (rest looked up from reference TRBV28 and TRBJ1-1): DVKVTQSSRYLVKRTGEKVFLECVQDMDHENMFWYRQDPGLGLRLIYFSYDVKMKEKGDIPEGYSVSREKKERFSLILESASTNQTSMYLCASSLLTGRNTEAFFGQGTRLTVV.

The chain combines TRBV2 with TRBJ2-1, with D perhaps TRBD1 (5 bases). The CDR3 runs 13 residues. Between the trimmed V and J ends, which lost 5 bases and 10 bases, there was a span of 15 bases. Germline V gene lookup returns CDR1 SNHLY and CDR2 FYNNEI. This CDR3 reads CASSKTVLIEQFF. The CDR3 region has the DNA TGTGCCAGCAGTAAGACAGTGCTTATAGAGCAGTTCTTC.

The rearrangement links TRBV10-2 to TRBJ2-1, with 9 bases aligning to TRBD2. The trim removed 4 bases at V and 6 bases at J, leaving 4 bases unmatched. Germline CDR1 reads WSHSY; CDR2 reads SAAADI. The CDR3 spans 14 residues. CDR3 sequence: CASSASGRLNEQFF. For the CDR3, the DNA is TGCGCCAGCAGTGCGAGCGGGAGGCTCAATGAGCAGTTCTTC.

The genes are TRBV5-1 and TRBJ2-3; tentative D call: TRBD1 (5 bases). V dropped 4 bases and J dropped 6 bases, with 21 bases sitting between them. Germline V gene lookup returns CDR1 SGHRS and CDR2 YFSETQ. This CDR3 region has 16 residues. The CDR3 loop is CASSPGAPSGWDTQYF. The CDR3 nucleotides are TGCGCCAGCAGCCCAGGCGCGCCTTCAGGGTGGGATACGCAGTATTTT. The full variable domain, its missing parts supplied by reference TRBV5-1 and TRBJ2-3, is KAGVTQTPRYLIKTRGQQVTLSCSPISGHRSVSWYQQTPGQGLQFLFEYFSETQRNKGNFPGRFSGRQFSNSRSEMNVSTLELGDSALYLCASSPGAPSGWDTQYFGPGTRLTVL.

The chain combines TRBV6-5 with TRBJ1-2; no firm D call. CDR1 is MNHEY, CDR2 SVGAGI, per germline. The CDR3 is 16 residues long. V shed 0 bases and J shed 5 bases, with 16 bases lying between them. Here the CDR3 reads CASSYSGDEALYGYTF. The CDR3 DNA reads TGTGCCAGCAGTTACTCCGGAGATGAGGCTCTTTATGGCTACACCTTC.